This TCR beta chain was captured by sequencing in a study of shared clonotypes between healthy human individuals (dated by TCRdb to between 2020 and 2021). At the level of the whole study: Three men and a couple of women, aged 18 to 49 years, made up the cohort. Per donor, three plates each were used for CD4 naive and CD4 memory, two for CD8 naive, and one for CD8 memory. Blood TCR repertoires of five healthy adults were deeply sequenced to estimate repertoire size and the extent of clonotype sharing between individuals. To increase sequencing depth and limit assay-specific biases, different laboratories used diverse techniques to prepare libraries and sequence TCR repertoires. Leukapheresis yielded between about 0.85 and 10 billion PBMCs per donor. Overall study outcomes, separate from this receptor: Sharing across a few donors was observed for roughly 5.4% of naive CD4, about 3.2% of naive CD8, 2% to 2.5% of memory CD4, and 0.4% of memory CD8 clonotypes. The small number of donors limited the genetic and exposure-history diversity represented. Pairwise subsampling indicated that sequencing depth was expected to affect the degree of clonotype sharing among donors. Sampling was restricted to blood, and TCR repertoires in tissues likely differ from the TCR repertoires found in blood. Rarefaction of sorted-subset datasets indicated incomplete sequencing despite the large sequencing depth. Compared with non-shared clonotypes, the clonotypes found in all four sorted-subset donors had higher generation probabilities. Larger estimated clonotype richness was generally found for naive subsets than for memory subsets.

TCR CDR3 regions were amplified from genomic DNA by multiplex PCR using the deep immunoSEQ assay. For each cell subset, the extracted genomic DNA was distributed evenly across all wells of several immunoSEQ 96-well plates, and each plate served as one replicate. Each replicate PCR for sorted subsets received around 200 ng genomic DNA, equal to some 32,000 T cell genomes. The purified libraries were quantified using a Qubit 3.0 fluorometer, sized with a Bioanalyzer 2100, and then quantified again using the KAPA Library Quantification kit. Every immunoSEQ 96-well plate was sequenced on a separate single-read 150-cycle Illumina NextSeq 550 flow cell. Processing in the source paper ran as follows. Because only junctional sequences without quality scores were contained in the immunoSEQ output, filtering matching that applied to full-length reads could not be performed. Sequences were annotated with PyIR, a Python wrapper for IgBLAST v1.9, and V/J genes and CDR3 were assigned using IMGT germline references. Reads were removed for weak V/J assignments (E-value above 1e-6), missing CDR3, stop codons, out-of-frame junctions, or ambiguous translated residues. V3J clonotypes were defined as sequences sharing an identical inferred V gene, J gene, and CDR3 amino acid sequence. Percentage overlap between repertoires was calculated by dividing the number of shared unique clonotypes by the size of the smaller repertoire. Three approaches were used to assess repertoire richness: RTK rarefaction, the Chao1 estimator, and Recon v2.1 estimates of unobserved clonotypes. OLGA was used to compute generation probabilities for all TCRbeta clonotypes that the gDNA method yielded from several donors. The immuneACCESS repertoire file appears here via TCRdb, limited to in-frame rearrangements. These files lack a portion of the clones; in checked studies, under half of the deficit traces to unresolved V genes, and the cause of the others is not known. V and J calls plus clone size are reproduced from that table; the DNA served to infer D and trimming. Present in this sample are about 2.1 million clones, about 94% of which were seen just once. The top ten hold around 1.7% of the sample.

Relative to germline, V is 7 bases shorter and J is 0 bases shorter, with 18 bases between their ends. The cysteine opens and the phenylalanine closes a CDR3 of 16 amino acids. Of all the DNA, just the CDR3 is kept, 48 bases in frame from base 1. According to the germline V gene (reference sequence), CDR1 reads LNHDA and CDR2 reads SQIVND. Comment on this clone: Its antigen remains undetermined. One base away there is no much larger clone; base qualities are not given.

CD8 naive samples consisted of CD45RO-negative cells that were positively selected for CCR7, yielding a CD45RA+CCR7+ population without TemRA cells. The donors were healthy, HIV-negative adults with no recently reported acute infections or vaccinations. Every donor was a Caucasian adult living in Nashville, Tennessee, USA. Blood was obtained by leukapheresis, after which PBMCs were separated by Ficoll-Histopaque density gradient centrifugation and cryopreserved in liquid nitrogen vapor phase. Analytical flow cytometry was used to check the purity and quantity of each magnetically sorted T cell population. From each sorted fraction, genomic DNA was isolated and quantified by UV absorbance on a Nanodrop 2000c.

The sample taken for sequencing was naive CD8+ T cells from PBMCs. Reading the label with the study, this specimen's cell subset or site is: CD45RA+CCR7+. The receptor comes from a man aged 18-30 years in good health. Some clones in this sample may be carry-over from other donors' samples. This receptor chain uses TRBV19 and TRBJ1-1, with the D gene uncertain. The CDR3 region reads CASTYGLGILNTEAFF. The nucleotide sequence reads TGTGCCAGTACCTACGGCTTGGGGATTTTGAACACTGAAGCTTTCTTT. The full variable domain, with segments outside the CDR3 supplied by the reference TRBV19 and TRBJ1-1 proteins, appears as DGGITQSPKYLFRKEGQNVTLSCEQNLNHDAMYWYRQDPGQGLRLIYYSQIVNDFQKGDIAEGYSVSREKKESFPLTVTSAQKNPTAFYLCASTYGLGILNTEAFFGQGTRLTVV.